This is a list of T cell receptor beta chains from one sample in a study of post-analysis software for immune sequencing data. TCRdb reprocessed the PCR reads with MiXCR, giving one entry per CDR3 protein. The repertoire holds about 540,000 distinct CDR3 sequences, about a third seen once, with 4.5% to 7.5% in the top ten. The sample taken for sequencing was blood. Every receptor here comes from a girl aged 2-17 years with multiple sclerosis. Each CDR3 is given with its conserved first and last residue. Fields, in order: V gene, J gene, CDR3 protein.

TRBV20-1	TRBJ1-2	CSARERDRGRDGYTF
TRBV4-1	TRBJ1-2	CASSQGQGGGLKADYTF
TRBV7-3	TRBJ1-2	CASSLQGNRAVYGYTF
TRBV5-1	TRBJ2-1	CASGQGSYNEQFF
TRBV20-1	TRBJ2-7	CSARDLVGMGSYEQYF
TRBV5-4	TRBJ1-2	CASSLDGILDYGYTF
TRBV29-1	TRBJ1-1	CSVEGPGQGVRTEAFF
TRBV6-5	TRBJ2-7	CASRRQQGAYEQYF
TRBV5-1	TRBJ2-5	CASSPTSRPETQYF
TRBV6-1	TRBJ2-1	CARSNSGGLSYNEQFF
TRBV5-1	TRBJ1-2	CASSLETLRANYGYTF
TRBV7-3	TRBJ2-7	CASSLFFLAGETYEQYF
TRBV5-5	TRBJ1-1	CASRTTSGTEAFF
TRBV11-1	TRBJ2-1	CASSRVGHSYNGQFF
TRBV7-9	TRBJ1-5	CASSHGGVQGERFNQPQHF
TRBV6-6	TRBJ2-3	CASSPLRRGTDTQYF
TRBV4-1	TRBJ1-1	CASRGMVESNTEAFF
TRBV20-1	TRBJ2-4	CSAQRGQRNIQYF
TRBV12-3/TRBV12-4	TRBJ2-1	CASTGERGSYNEQFF
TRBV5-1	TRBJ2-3	CASSLGVHTQYF
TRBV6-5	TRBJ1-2	CASSPPKTGSYGYTF
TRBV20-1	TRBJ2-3	CSARDSRPTDTQYF
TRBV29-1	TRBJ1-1	CSVVVIMNTEAFF
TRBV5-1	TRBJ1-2	CASSSSVGQDYGYTF
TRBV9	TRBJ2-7	CASSAGTGTYEQYF
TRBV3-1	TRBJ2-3	CASVNGGTDTQYF
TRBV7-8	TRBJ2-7	CASSLAGLAGNEQYF
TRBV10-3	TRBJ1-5	CATKRTESNQPQHF
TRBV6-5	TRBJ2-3	CASTGAELDTQYF
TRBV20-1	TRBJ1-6	CSARDRQATRYSPLHF
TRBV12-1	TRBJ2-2	CASITLDRGQCRELFF
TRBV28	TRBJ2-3	CASIAGGIPNRDTQYF
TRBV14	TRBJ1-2	CASSPGDRTNYGYTF
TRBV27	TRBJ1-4	CASSLGPPLDEKLFF
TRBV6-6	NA	CASSLGLREGTETQYF
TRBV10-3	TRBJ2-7	CAISPRDEQYF
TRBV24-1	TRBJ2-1	CATSAAGQGNEQFF
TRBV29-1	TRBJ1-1	CSASNTEAFF
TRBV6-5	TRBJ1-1	CASRSQGRTEAFF
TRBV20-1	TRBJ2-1	CSASWQEYNEQFF
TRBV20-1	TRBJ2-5	CSAGASSGEGTQYF
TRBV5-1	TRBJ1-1	CASSLTGSLNTEAFF
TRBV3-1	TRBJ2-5	CASSHTRGHETQYF
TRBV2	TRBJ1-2	CASSGDRVYDGYTF
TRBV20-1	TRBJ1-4	CSACRDLREKLFF
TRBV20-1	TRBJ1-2	CSAFPRGSYGYTF
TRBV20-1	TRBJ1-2	CSARAGWGSYGYTF
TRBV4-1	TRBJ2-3	CASSQDSGGYSTDTQYF
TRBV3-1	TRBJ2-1	CASSPFLRGNNEQFF
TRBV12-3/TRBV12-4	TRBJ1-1	CASSSDSYEVNTEAFF